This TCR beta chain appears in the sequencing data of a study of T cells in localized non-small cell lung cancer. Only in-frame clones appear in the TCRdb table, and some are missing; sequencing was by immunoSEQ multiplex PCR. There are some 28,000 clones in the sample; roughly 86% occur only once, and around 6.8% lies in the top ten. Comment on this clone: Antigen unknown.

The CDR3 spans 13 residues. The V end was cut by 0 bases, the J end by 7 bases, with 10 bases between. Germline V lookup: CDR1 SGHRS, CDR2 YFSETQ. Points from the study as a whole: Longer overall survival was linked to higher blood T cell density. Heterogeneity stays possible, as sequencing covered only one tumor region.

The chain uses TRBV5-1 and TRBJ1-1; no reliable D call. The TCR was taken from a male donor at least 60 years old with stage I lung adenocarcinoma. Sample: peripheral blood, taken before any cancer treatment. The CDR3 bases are TGCGCCAGCAGCTTGGCCATATTAAATGAAGCTTTCTTT. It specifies CASSLAILNEAFF.